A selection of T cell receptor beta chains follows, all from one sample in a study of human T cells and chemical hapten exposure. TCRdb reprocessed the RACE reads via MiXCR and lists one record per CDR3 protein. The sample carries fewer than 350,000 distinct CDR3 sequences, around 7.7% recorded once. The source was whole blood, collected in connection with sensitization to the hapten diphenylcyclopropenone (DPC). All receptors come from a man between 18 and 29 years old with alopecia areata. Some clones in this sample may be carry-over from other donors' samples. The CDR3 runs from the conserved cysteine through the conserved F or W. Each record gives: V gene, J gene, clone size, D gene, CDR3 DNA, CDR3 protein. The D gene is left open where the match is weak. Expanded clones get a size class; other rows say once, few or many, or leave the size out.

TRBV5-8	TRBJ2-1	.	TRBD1	TGTGCCAGCAGCCACGGGGACAGGAGCTCCTACAATGAGCAGTTCTTC	CASSHGDRSSYNEQFF
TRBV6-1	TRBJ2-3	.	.	TGTGCCAGCAAGCGGTCTAGCACAGATACGCAGTATTTT	CASKRSSTDTQYF
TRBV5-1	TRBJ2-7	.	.	TGCGCCAGCAGCTCCAAAACGGGGGGCCCGCAATACGAGCAGTACTTC	CASSSKTGGPQYEQYF
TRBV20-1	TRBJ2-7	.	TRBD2	TGCAGTGCTCAAGGGATTCTAGCGGGGGAATCGGTCGCCTACGAGCAGTACTTC	CSAQGILAGESVAYEQYF
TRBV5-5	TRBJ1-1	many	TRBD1	TGTGCCAGCAGCAGTGACAGGGGCGACATAATAATGAACACTGAAGCTTTCTTT	CASSSDRGDIIMNTEAFF
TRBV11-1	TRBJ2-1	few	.	TGTGCCAGCAGCTTAATGGGCTCTTCAGTGGAGCAGTTCTTC	CASSLMGSSVEQFF
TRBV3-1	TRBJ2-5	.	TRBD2	TGTGCCAGCAGCCAAGGCGCGACTAGCGTTCAAGAGACCCAGTACTTC	CASSQGATSVQETQYF
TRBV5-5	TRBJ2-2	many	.	TGTGCCAGCAGCTTTCTAGGAGGGGAGAACACCGGGGAGCTGTTTTTT	CASSFLGGENTGELFF
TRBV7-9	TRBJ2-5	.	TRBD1	TGTGCCAGCAGCTCCGACAGGGGGAACTTCCAAGAGACCCAGTACTTC	CASSSDRGNFQETQYF
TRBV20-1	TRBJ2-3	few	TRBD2	TGCAGTAGTAGCGGGGGGGCCACAGATACGCAGTATTTT	CSSSGGATDTQYF
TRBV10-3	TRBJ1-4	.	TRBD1	TGTGCCATCAGAGAGGGGGCGCAGACTAATGAAAAACTGTTTTTT	CAIREGAQTNEKLFF
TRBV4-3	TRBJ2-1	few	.	TGCGCCAGCAGCCAAGATCAAAACAGCCATGAGCAGTTCTTC	CASSQDQNSHEQFF
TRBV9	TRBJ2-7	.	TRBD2	TGTGCCAGCAGCGTAGGTCCTCGGGGGGGCAACGCCTACGAGCAGTACTTC	CASSVGPRGGNAYEQYF
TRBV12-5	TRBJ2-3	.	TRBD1	TGTGCTAGTGCCCCGGACAGGGGGCCGGGCACAGATACGCAGTATTTT	CASAPDRGPGTDTQYF
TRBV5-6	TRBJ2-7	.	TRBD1	TGTGCCAGCAGCTTGATAGCGGACAGGGGGCAATACGAGCAGTACTTC	CASSLIADRGQYEQYF
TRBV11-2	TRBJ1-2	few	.	TGTGCCAGCAGCTTCCAGGGAGGCGGCTATGGCTACACCTTC	CASSFQGGGYGYTF
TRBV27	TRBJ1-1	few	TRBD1	TGTGCCAGCAGGTTCACAGGGGGATACACTGAAGCTTTCTTT	CASRFTGGYTEAFF
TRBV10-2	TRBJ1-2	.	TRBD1	TGCGCCAGCAGGGGACAGGGGGCCGCAATTGGCTACACCTTC	CASRGQGAAIGYTF
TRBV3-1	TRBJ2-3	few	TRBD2	TGTGCCAGCAGCCTTGGGACTAGCGGGGTAACCACAGATACGCAGTATTTT	CASSLGTSGVTTDTQYF
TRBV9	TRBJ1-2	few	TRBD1	TGTGCCAGCAGCGTCGGACAGGGTGGGCACTATGGCTACACCTTC	CASSVGQGGHYGYTF
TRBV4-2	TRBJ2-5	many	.	TGTGCCAGCAGCCAAGATCCGAGAGCGGGAGAGACCCAGTACTTC	CASSQDPRAGETQYF
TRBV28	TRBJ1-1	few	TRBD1	TGTGCCAGCAGTGGGGACAGGGGGATTACTGAAGCTTTCTTT	CASSGDRGITEAFF
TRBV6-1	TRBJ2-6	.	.	TGTGCCAGCAGTGAATTTCCGGTCACAAGCTCTGGGGCCAACGTCCTGACTTTC	CASSEFPVTSSGANVLTF
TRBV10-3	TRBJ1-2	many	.	TGTGCCATCAGTGGAGCGGAGGGGTCAGGGTTCTATGGCTACACCTTC	CAISGAEGSGFYGYTF
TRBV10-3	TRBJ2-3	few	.	TGTGCCATCCGTGGTAGCACAGATACGCAGTATTTT	CAIRGSTDTQYF
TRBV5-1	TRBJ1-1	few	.	TGCGCCAGCAGCTTGGAGAGCTCCCGGGGAGCTTTCTTT	CASSLESSRGAFF
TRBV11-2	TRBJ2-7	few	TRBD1	TGTGCCAGCAGCTTACCAGACAGGGTCGGCGGCGAGCAGTACTTC	CASSLPDRVGGEQYF
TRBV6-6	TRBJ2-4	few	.	TGTGCCAGCAGTCCCTTATTAGGGGCAAACATTCAGTACTTC	CASSPLLGANIQYF
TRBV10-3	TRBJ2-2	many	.	TGTGCCTCCTTCCCGACGGACACCGGGGAGCTGTTTTTT	CASFPTDTGELFF
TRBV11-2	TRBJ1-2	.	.	TGTGCCAGCAGCTTGGAGGTGCAGGGCCATAACTATGGCTACACCTTC	CASSLEVQGHNYGYTF